This T cell receptor (beta chain) stems from a study of STAT5B mutations in CD4+ large granular lymphocyte leukemia. Assay used: immunoSEQ multiplex PCR; TCRdb lists only in-frame clones, some missing. The sample yields nearly 35,000 clones, under 80% seen once. Unmatched junction bases numbered 5, after V lost 3 bases and J lost 3 bases. The germline V gene has CDR1 SGHNT and CDR2 YYREEE (reference sequence). The CDR3 is 15 residues long. V is TRBV5-4 and J is TRBJ2-3; 9 bases match TRBD1. What was sequenced was CD4+ T cells from blood buffy coats. This TCR was sampled from a human donor in good health. CDR3 DNA sequence: TGTGCCAGCAGCTCCACGGGACAGGGAACAGATACGCAGTATTTT. Amino acid sequence: CASSSTGQGTDTQYF.